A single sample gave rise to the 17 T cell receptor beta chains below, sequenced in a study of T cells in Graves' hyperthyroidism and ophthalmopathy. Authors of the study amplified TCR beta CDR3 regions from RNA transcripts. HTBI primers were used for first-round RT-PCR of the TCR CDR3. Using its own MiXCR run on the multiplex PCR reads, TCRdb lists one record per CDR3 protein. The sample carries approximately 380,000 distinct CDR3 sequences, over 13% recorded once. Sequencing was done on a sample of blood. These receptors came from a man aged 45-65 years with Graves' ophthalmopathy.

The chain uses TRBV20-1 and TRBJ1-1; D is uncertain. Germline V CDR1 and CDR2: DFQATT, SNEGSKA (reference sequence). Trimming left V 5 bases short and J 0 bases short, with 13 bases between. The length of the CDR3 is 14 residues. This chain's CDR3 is CSAPDGRMNTEAFF. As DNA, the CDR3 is TGCAGTGCTCCGGACGGCCGCATGAACACTGAAGCTTTCTTT.

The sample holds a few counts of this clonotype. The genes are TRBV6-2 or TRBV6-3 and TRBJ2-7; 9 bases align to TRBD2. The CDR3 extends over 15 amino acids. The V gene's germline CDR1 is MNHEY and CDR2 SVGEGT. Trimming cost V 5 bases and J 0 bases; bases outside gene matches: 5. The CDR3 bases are TGTGCCAGCAGTCTTGCGGGAGGGCCCTCCTACGAGCAGTACTTC. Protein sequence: CASSLAGGPSYEQYF.

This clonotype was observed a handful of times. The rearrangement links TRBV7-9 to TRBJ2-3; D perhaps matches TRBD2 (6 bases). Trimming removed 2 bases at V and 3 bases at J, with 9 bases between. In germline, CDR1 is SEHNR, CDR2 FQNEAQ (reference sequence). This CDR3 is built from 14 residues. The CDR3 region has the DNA TGTGCCAGCAGCTTAACGACTAGGACAGATACGCAGTATTTT. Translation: CASSLTTRTDTQYF.

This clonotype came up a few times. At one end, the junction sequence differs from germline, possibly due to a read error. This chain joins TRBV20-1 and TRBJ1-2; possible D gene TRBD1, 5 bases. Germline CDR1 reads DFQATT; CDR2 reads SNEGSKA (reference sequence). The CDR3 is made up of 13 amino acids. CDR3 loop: CSVRAGGVNGYTF. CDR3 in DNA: TGCAGTGTTAGAGCGGGGGGGGTGAACGGCTACACCTTC.

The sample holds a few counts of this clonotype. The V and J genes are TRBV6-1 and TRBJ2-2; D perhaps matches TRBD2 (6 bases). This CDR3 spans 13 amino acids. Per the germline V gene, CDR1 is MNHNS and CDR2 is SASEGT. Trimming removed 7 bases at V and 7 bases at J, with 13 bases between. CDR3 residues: CASIRPGVGELFF. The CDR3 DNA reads TGTGCCAGCATCCGCCCGGGGGTCGGGGAGCTGTTTTTT.

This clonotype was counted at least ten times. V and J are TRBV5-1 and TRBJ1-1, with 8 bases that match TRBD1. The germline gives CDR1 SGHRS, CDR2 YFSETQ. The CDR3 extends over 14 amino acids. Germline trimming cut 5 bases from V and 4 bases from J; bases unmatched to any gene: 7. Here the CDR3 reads CASSFYQGATEAFF. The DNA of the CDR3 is TGCGCCAGCAGTTTCTATCAGGGGGCCACTGAAGCTTTCTTT.

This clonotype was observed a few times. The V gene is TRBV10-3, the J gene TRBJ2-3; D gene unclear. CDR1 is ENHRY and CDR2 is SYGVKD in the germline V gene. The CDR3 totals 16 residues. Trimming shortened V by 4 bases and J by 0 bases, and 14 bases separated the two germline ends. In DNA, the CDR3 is TGTGCCATCAGTGTGGAGAGGCACTCTAGCACAGATACGCAGTATTTT. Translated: CAISVERHSSTDTQYF.

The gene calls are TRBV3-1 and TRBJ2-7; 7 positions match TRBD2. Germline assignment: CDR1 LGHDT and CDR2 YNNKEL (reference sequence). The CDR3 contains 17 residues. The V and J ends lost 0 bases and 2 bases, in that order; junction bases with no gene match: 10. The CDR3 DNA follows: TGTGCCAGCAGCCAAGATCCCCGTTCTAGCGGTACCTACGAGCAGTACTTC. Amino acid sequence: CASSQDPRSSGTYEQYF.

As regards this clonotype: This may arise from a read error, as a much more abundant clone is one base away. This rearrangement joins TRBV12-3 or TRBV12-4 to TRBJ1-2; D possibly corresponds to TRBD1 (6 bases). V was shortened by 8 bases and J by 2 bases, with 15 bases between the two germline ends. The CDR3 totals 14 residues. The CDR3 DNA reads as TGTGCCAGCCTACTACAGGGCACCAACTATGGCTACACCTTC. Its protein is CASLLQGTNYGYTF.

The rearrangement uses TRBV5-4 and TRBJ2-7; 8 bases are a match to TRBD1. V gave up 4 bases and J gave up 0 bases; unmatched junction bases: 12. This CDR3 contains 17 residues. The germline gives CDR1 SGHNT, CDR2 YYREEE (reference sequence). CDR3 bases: TGTGCCAGCAGCGACGGACAGGGCGCCAATCCCTCCTACGAGCAGTACTTC. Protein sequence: CASSDGQGANPSYEQYF.

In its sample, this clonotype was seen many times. DNA of the CDR3: TGCAGTGCTAGACCTCTGACAGGGGGCAATCAGCCCCAGCATTTT. Its protein is CSARPLTGGNQPQHF. V gene TRBV20-1 combines with J gene TRBJ1-5; TRBD1 agrees at 8 bases. Per the germline V gene, CDR1 is DFQATT and CDR2 is SNEGSKA (reference sequence). V trimming: 2 bases; J trimming: 2 bases; junction bases outside the gene matches: 5. This CDR3 comprises 15 residues.

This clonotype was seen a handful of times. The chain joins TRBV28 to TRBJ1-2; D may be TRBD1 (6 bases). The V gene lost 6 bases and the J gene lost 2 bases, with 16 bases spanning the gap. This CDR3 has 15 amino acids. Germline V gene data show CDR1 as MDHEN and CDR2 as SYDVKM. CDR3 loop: CASRTGDGGNYGYTF. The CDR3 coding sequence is TGTGCCAGCAGGACCGGAGACGGGGGCAACTATGGCTACACCTTC.

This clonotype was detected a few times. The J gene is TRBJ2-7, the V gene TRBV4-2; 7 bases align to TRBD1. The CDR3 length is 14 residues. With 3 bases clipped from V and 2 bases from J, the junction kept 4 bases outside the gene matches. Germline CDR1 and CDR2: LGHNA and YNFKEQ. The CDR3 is CASSQQTGTYEQYF. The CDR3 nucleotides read TGTGCCAGCAGCCAGCAGACAGGGACCTACGAGCAGTACTTC.

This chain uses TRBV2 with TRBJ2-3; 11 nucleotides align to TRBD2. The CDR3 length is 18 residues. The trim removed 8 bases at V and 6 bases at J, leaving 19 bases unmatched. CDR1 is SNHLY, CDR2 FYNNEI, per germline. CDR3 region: CASGGILAGGWIPDTQYF. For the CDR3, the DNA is TGTGCCAGCGGGGGGATCCTAGCGGGAGGTTGGATCCCGGATACGCAGTATTTT.

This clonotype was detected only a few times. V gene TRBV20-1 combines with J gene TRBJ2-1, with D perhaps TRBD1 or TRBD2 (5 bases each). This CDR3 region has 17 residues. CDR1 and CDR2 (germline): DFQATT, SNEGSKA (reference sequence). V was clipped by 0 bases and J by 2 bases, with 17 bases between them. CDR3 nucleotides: TGCAGTGCTAGAGACCCGGGTGGGGGAAGGGCCTACAATGAGCAGTTCTTC. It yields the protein CSARDPGGGRAYNEQFF.

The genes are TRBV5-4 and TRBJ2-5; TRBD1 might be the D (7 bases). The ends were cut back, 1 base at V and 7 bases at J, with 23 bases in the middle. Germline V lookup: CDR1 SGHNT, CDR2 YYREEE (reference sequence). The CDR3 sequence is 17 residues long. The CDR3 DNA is TGTGCCAGCAGCTTGCCGCCCCAGGGGGGTCCCTCGGGGACCCAGTACTTC. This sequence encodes CASSLPPQGGPSGTQYF.

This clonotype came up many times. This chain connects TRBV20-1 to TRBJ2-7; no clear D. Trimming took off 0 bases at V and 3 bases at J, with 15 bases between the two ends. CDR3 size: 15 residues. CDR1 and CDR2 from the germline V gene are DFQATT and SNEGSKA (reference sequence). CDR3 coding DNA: TGCAGTGCTAGAGATCTCAGTCGTGATCGCTACGAGCAGTACTTC. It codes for CSARDLSRDRYEQYF.